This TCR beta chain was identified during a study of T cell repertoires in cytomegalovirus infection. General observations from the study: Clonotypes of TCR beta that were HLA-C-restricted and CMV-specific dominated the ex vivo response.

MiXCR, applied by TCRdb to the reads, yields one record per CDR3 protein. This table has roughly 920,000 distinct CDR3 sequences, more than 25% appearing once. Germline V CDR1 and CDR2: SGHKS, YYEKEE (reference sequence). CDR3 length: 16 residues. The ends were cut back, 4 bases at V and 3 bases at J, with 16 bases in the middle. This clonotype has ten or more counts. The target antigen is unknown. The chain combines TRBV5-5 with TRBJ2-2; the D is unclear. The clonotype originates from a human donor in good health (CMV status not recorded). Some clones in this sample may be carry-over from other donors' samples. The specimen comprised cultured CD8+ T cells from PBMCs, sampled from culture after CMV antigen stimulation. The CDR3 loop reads CASSGVVVEYTGELFF. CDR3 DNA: TGTGCCAGCAGCGGCGTAGTGGTGGAATACACCGGGGAGCTGTTTTTT.